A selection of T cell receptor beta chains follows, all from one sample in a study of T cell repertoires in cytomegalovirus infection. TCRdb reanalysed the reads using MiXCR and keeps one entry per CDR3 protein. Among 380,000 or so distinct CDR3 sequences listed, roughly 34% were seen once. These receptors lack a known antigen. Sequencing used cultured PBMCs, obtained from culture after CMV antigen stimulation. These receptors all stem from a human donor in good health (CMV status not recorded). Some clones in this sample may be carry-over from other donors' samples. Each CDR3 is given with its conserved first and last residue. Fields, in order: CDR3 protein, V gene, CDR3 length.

CDR3 protein: CASRVETANSPLHF
V gene: TRBV5-1
CDR3 length: 14

CDR3 protein: CATEKGQEQGYTF
V gene: TRBV24-1
CDR3 length: 13

CDR3 protein: CASSIRGVGPDTEAFF
V gene: TRBV19
CDR3 length: 16

CDR3 protein: CASSYGPYEQYF
V gene: TRBV7-2
CDR3 length: 12

CDR3 protein: CASRLYNEQFF
V gene: TRBV28
CDR3 length: 11

CDR3 protein: CASRPQGALMNTEAFF
V gene: TRBV19
CDR3 length: 16

CDR3 protein: CASSYSGQGDPYEQYF
V gene: TRBV6-2/TRBV6-3
CDR3 length: 16

CDR3 protein: CASRKPGLAGRNEQFF
V gene: TRBV7-3
CDR3 length: 16

CDR3 protein: CAISDITDTQYF
V gene: TRBV10-3
CDR3 length: 12

CDR3 protein: CASSITGFYGYTF
V gene: TRBV19
CDR3 length: 13

CDR3 protein: CASSLAHGGGEQFF
V gene: TRBV7-8
CDR3 length: 14

CDR3 protein: CASSGQGGNNEQFF
V gene: TRBV19
CDR3 length: 14

CDR3 protein: CASSPLDYGQKNTEAFF
V gene: TRBV18
CDR3 length: 17

CDR3 protein: CASTEGREETQYF
V gene: TRBV2
CDR3 length: 13

CDR3 protein: CASSPWREQYF
V gene: TRBV12-3/TRBV12-4
CDR3 length: 11